This entry is about one TCR beta chain. The antigen is not known. The primer mix had 60 Vbeta and 13 Jbeta primers. Some clones are missing from TCRdb's copy, which holds only in-frame ones; the method was immunoSEQ multiplex PCR. The sample lists 100,000 to 150,000 clones, approximately 80% occurring once. The data are from a study of cytomegalovirus exposure and HLA in healthy donors. Trimming removed 4 bases at V and 6 bases at J, with 10 bases between. Germline loops: CDR1 KGHSH, CDR2 LQKENI. The CDR3 runs 12 residues. The study's findings and limits: Productive rates of about 90% or about 30% were seen for most TCR beta V segments in an earlier analysis.

The receptor comes from a girl aged 2 to 9 in good health and CMV-seronegative. Sequenced material: PBMCs. V gene TRBV18 combines with J gene TRBJ2-7; D is unclear. CDR3 DNA sequence: TGTGCCAGCTCACAGATTCTCGGCGAGCAGTACTTC. Its protein is CASSQILGEQYF. The full variable domain, its missing parts supplied by reference TRBV18 and TRBJ2-7, is NAGVMQNPRHLVRRRGQEARLRCSPMKGHSHVYWYRQLPEEGLKFMVYLQKENIIDESGMPKERFSAEFPKEGPSILRIQQVVRGDSAAYFCASSQILGEQYFGPGTRLTVT.